This TCR beta chain was recorded in a study of cytomegalovirus exposure and HLA in healthy donors. Trimming shortened V by 4 bases and J by 0 bases, and 4 bases separated the two germline ends. This CDR3 is 12 amino acids long. The germline CDR1 and CDR2 sequences are SGHRS and YFSETQ. The PCR made use of 60 Vbeta and 13 Jbeta primers. The method was immunoSEQ multiplex PCR; TCRdb's version includes in-frame clones alone and lacks a portion of them. The table lists more than 85,000 clones, around 74% of them singletons, with 1% to 1.5% in the top ten. The chain is built from TRBV5-1 and TRBJ2-5, with D unclear. Sequenced input: PBMCs. This clonotype was sampled from a man aged 40-49 years in good health and CMV-seronegative. The CDR3 region has the DNA TGCGCCAGCAGCCCCGACCAAGAGACCCAGTACTTC. Encoded protein: CASSPDQETQYF.